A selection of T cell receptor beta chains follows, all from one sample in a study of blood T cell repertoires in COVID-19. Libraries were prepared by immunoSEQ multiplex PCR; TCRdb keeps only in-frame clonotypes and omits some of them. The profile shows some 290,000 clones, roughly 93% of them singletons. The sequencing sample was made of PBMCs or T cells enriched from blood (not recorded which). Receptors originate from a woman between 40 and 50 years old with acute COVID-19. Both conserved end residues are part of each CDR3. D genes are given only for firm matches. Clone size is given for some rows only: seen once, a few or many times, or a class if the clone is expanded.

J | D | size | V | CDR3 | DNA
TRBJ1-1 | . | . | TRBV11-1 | CASSLRGGRATEAFF | TGTGCCAGCAGCTTACGTGGGGGCAGGGCCACTGAAGCTTTCTTT
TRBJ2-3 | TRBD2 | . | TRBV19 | CASKSGGASDTQYF | TGTGCCAGTAAAAGCGGGGGGGCTTCAGATACGCAGTATTTT
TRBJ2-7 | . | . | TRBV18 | CASSPASKTYEQYF | TGTGCCAGCTCACCAGCTAGCAAAACCTACGAGCAGTACTTC
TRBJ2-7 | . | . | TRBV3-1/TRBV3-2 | CASSPLASAPPAYEQYF | TGTGCCAGCAGCCCCCTGGCTAGCGCCCCCCCAGCCTACGAGCAGTACTTC
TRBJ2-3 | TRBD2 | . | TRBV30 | CAWSSGRSADTQYF | TGTGCCTGGAGTAGCGGGAGGTCTGCCGATACGCAGTATTTT
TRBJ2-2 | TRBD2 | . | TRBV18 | CASSPLFVRAGDSGELFF | TGTGCCAGCTCACCACTTTTCGTGAGAGCGGGAGATTCCGGGGAGCTGTTTTTT
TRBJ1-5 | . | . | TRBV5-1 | CASSLTTGSNQPQHF | TGCGCCAGCAGCTTGACGACAGGTTCCAATCAGCCCCAGCATTTT
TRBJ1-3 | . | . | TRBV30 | CAWVPARTTSGNTIYF | TGTGCCTGGGTGCCCGCCCGTACTACCTCTGGAAACACCATATATTTT
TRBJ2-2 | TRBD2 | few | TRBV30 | CAWSVRRLAGGLDGELFF | TGTGCCTGGAGTGTACGAAGACTAGCGGGAGGGCTGGACGGGGAGCTGTTTTTT
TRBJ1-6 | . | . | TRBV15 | CATSKGVNSPLHF | TGTGCCACCAGCAAGGGAGTTAATTCACCCCTCCACTTT
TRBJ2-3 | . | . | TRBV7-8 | CASSLTQGRADTQYF | TGTGCCAGCAGCTTAACACAGGGTAGGGCAGATACGCAGTATTTT
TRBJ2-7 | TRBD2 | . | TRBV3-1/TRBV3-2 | CASSRVTSGSSYEQYF | TGTGCCAGCAGCCGGGTAACTAGCGGGAGTTCCTACGAGCAGTACTTC
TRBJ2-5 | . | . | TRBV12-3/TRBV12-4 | CASSPGGETQYF | TGTGCCAGCAGTCCAGGTGGGGAGACCCAGTACTTC
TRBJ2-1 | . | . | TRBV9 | CASSGGGSSYNEQFF | TGTGCCAGCAGCGGAGGGGGAAGCTCCTACAATGAGCAGTTCTTC
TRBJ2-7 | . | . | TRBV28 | CASSSYSEGYEQYF | TGTGCCAGCAGTTCGTACTCGGAGGGGTACGAGCAGTACTTC
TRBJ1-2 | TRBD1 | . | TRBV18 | CASSPIILRTGGSKEGYTF | TGTGCCAGCTCACCGATCATACTGAGGACAGGGGGGAGTAAGGAGGGCTACACCTTC
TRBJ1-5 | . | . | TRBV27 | CASRGVFGNQPQHF | TGTGCCAGCAGGGGAGTATTCGGCAATCAGCCCCAGCATTTT
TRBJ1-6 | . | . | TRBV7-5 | CARSPRDRNLYNSPLHF | TGTGCCAGAAGCCCCCGGGACAGGAACCTTTATAATTCACCCCTCCACTTT
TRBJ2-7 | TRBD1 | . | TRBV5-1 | CASSLSGQVGNEQYF | TGCGCCAGCAGCTTGTCGGGACAGGTCGGCAACGAGCAGTACTTC
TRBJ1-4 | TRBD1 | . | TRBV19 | CASSIDRTGKLFF | TGTGCCAGTAGTATAGATCGGACAGGAAAACTGTTTTTT
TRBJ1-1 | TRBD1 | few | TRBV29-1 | CSVKPGTGGHEAFF | TGCAGCGTTAAGCCCGGGACAGGGGGACATGAAGCTTTCTTT
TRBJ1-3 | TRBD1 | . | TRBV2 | CASSGQGAFGNTIYF | TGTGCCAGCAGTGGACAGGGGGCGTTTGGAAACACCATATATTTT
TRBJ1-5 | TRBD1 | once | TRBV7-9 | CASSLDDRGNQPQHF | TGTGCCAGCAGCTTAGACGACAGGGGCAATCAGCCCCAGCATTTT
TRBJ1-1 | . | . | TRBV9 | CASSASASSGINTEAFF | TGTGCCAGCAGCGCATCTGCGTCCTCAGGGATTAACACTGAAGCTTTCTTT
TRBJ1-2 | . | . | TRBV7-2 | CASSGSRSSNYGYTF | TGTGCCAGCAGCGGTAGTAGAAGTTCGAACTATGGCTACACCTTC
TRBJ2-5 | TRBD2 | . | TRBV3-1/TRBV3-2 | CASSQGGLAGGSETQYF | TGTGCCAGCAGCCAAGGAGGACTAGCGGGTGGGTCAGAGACCCAGTACTTC
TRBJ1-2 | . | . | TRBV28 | CASSTGTAYGYTF | TGTGCCAGTTCGACAGGCACGGCCTATGGCTACACCTTC
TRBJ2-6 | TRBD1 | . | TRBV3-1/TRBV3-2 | CASSRRDSMSSGANVLTF | TGTGCCAGCAGCCGACGGGACAGTATGAGCTCTGGGGCCAACGTCCTGACTTTC
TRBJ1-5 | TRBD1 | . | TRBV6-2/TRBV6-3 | CASSYLTGVNQPQHF | TGTGCCAGCAGTTACCTGACAGGGGTCAATCAGCCCCAGCATTTT
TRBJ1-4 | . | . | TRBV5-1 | CASSFTVTSREKLFF | TGCGCCAGCAGCTTTACAGTGACGAGTCGGGAAAAACTGTTTTTT
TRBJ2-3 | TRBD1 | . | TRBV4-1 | CASSQVGTGLTDTQYF | TGCGCCAGCAGCCAAGTGGGGACAGGGCTGACAGATACGCAGTATTTT
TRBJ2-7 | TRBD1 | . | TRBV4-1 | CASSQGRGQGGSYEQYF | TGCGCCAGCAGCCAAGGCAGGGGACAGGGTGGGTCCTACGAGCAGTACTTC
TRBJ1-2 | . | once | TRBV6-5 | CASKQGWSYGYTF | TGTGCCAGCAAACAGGGATGGTCCTATGGCTACACCTTC
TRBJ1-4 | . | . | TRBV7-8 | CASSSGMLREKLFF | TGTGCCAGCAGCTCAGGGATGCTCCGAGAAAAACTGTTTTTT
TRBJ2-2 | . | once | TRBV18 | CASSPAKNTGELFF | TGTGCCAGCTCACCGGCCAAGAACACCGGGGAGCTGTTTTTT
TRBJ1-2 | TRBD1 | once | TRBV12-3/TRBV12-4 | CASRNQGAGGYTF | TGTGCCAGCAGGAACCAGGGGGCGGGAGGCTACACCTTC
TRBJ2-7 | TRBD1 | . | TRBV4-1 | CASSQGNRGSPSSYEQYF | TGCGCCAGCAGCCAAGGTAACAGGGGATCCCCCAGCTCCTACGAGCAGTACTTC
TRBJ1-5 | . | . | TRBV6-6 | CASSYEQGLGQPQHF | TGTGCCAGCAGTTACGAACAGGGATTGGGTCAGCCCCAGCATTTT
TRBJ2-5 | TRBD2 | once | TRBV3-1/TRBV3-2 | CASSPRGGPGETQYF | TGTGCCAGCAGCCCCCGCGGGGGGCCTGGAGAGACCCAGTACTTC
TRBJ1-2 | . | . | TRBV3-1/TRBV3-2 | CASSQARGGYTF | TGTGCCAGCAGCCAAGCTAGGGGTGGCTACACCTTC
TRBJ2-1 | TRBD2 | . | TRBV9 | CASSVEAGGFNEQFF | TGTGCCAGCAGCGTAGAAGCGGGAGGCTTTAATGAGCAGTTCTTC
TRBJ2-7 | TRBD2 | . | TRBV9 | CASSVEQRAGVGEQYF | TGTGCCAGCAGCGTAGAGCAGCGAGCGGGAGTGGGAGAGCAGTACTTC
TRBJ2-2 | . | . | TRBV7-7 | CASSSEGNTGELFF | TGTGCCAGCAGTTCTGAGGGCAACACCGGGGAGCTGTTTTTT
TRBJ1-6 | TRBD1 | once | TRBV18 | CASRQGVNNSPLHF | TGTGCCAGCCGACAGGGGGTGAACAATTCACCCCTCCACTTT
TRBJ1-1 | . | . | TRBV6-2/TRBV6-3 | CASSYSRGTEAFF | TGTGCCAGCAGTTACTCTCGGGGCACTGAAGCTTTCTTT
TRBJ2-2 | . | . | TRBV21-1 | CASSTGGGPANTGELFF | TGTGCCAGCAGCACGGGGGGAGGGCCGGCGAACACCGGGGAGCTGTTTTTT
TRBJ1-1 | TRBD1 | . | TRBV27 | CASSAGDRGYTEAFF | TGTGCCAGCAGTGCTGGGGACAGGGGATACACTGAAGCTTTCTTT
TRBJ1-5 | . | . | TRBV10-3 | CAIGHDSNQPQHF | TGTGCCATCGGACACGATAGCAATCAGCCCCAGCATTTT
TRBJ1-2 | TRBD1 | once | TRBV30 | CAWSTGTGLSGYTF | TGTGCCTGGAGTACGGGGACAGGGCTAAGTGGCTACACCTTC
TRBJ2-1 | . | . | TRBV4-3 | CASSQEPSYNEQFF | TGCGCCAGCAGCCAAGAACCTAGCTACAATGAGCAGTTCTTC
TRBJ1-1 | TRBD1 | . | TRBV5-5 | CASSLVQGPNTEAFF | TGTGCCAGCAGCTTGGTACAGGGGCCGAACACTGAAGCTTTCTTT
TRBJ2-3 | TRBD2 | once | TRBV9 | CASGLSGGTDTQYF | TGTGCCAGCGGCCTTAGCGGGGGCACAGATACGCAGTATTTT
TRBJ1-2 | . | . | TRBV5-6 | CASSFPREANYGYTF | TGTGCCAGCAGCTTCCCCAGGGAAGCTAACTATGGCTACACCTTC
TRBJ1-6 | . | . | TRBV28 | CASSLQGSSPLHF | TGTGCCAGCAGCCTCCAGGGTAGTTCACCCCTCCACTTT
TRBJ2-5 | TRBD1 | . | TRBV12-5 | CASGLGQGRGETQYF | TGTGCTAGTGGTTTGGGACAGGGGCGAGGGGAGACCCAGTACTTC
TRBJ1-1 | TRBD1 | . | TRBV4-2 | CASSIQGAGTEAFF | TGTGCCAGCAGCATACAGGGGGCGGGTACTGAAGCTTTCTTT
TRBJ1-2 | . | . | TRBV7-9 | CASSLTGRGYTF | TGTGCCAGCAGCTTAACAGGGCGCGGCTACACCTTC
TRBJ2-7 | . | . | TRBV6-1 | CASSDNYEQYF | TGTGCCAGCAGTGACAACTACGAGCAGTACTTC
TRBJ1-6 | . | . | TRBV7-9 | CASSFGSSYNSPLHF | TGTGCCAGCAGCTTTGGGAGCTCCTATAATTCACCCCTCCACTTT